Listed here are 26 T cell receptor beta chains from one sample, sequenced in a study of PD-1 and CTLA-4 blockade in melanoma. Produced via immunoSEQ multiplex PCR; TCRdb's table is partial and in-frame only. Found here are 8,500 to 13,000 clones, approximately 80% of them singletons; the top ten hold roughly 31%. Sequenced here: CD8+ T cells from peripheral blood, sampled from a patient given anti-PD-1 treatment. These receptors all come from a human donor with melanoma.

This rearrangement joins TRBV5-6 to TRBJ2-3; D may be TRBD1 or TRBD2 (5 bases each). Germline V gives CDR1 SGHDT, CDR2 YYEEEE. The CDR3 runs 15 residues. V was shortened by 2 bases and J by 6 bases, with 16 bases between the two germline ends. Here the CDR3 DNA reads TGTGCCAGCAGCTTCCTACCGGGACCTGGGGATACGCAGTATTTT. Encoded protein: CASSFLPGPGDTQYF.

The V gene is TRBV4-3, the J gene TRBJ1-1, with no clear D. The CDR3 contains 14 residues. Germline values: CDR1 LGHNA, CDR2 YSLEER. The V end lost 3 bases, the J end lost 1 base, and 9 bases lay between the germline ends. The CDR3 protein is CASSHKHGNTEAFF. In DNA form, the CDR3 reads TGCGCCAGCAGCCACAAACACGGGAACACTGAAGCTTTCTTT.

This chain joins TRBV21-1 and TRBJ2-3; the table calls TRBD1, which could not be checked here. TRBV21-1 is designated a pseudogene. The length of the CDR3 is 14 residues. The CDR3, as DNA: TGTGCCAGCAGCGACAGGGGGAGCACAGATACGCAGTATTTT. Protein sequence: CASSDRGSTDTQYF.

This chain joins TRBV6-2 or TRBV6-3 and TRBJ2-7, with D hard to call. The CDR3 has 11 residues. V shed 6 bases and J shed 3 bases, with 6 bases lying between them. Germline V gene data show CDR1 as MNHEY and CDR2 as SVGEGT. The CDR3 reads CASSLNYEQYF. The CDR3 bases are TGTGCCAGCAGCCTCAACTACGAGCAGTACTTC.

V is TRBV30 and J is TRBJ2-3; unclear D gene. CDR1 GTSNPN and CDR2 SVGIG come from the germline V gene (reference sequence). The V end lost 4 bases, the J end lost 0 bases, and 17 bases lay between the germline ends. This CDR3 spans 16 amino acids. CDR3 coding DNA: TGTGCCTGGACCCGCCCGGGTGCGACTAGCACAGATACGCAGTATTTT. Translation: CAWTRPGATSTDTQYF.

The chain combines TRBV5-5 with TRBJ2-7; possible D gene TRBD2, 6 bases. V dropped 2 bases and J dropped 0 bases, with 12 bases sitting between them. The germline gives CDR1 SGHKS, CDR2 YYEKEE (reference sequence). The CDR3 is made up of 15 amino acids. The CDR3 region is CASSLEAGLSYEQYF. The CDR3 region has the DNA TGTGCCAGCAGCTTAGAAGCGGGTCTCTCCTACGAGCAGTACTTC.

This clone has a handful of counts. The V gene is TRBV30, the J gene TRBJ2-7; possible D gene TRBD1, 5 bases. The V end was cut by 5 bases, the J end by 0 bases, with 11 bases between. This CDR3 spans 13 amino acids. The germline gives CDR1 GTSNPN, CDR2 SVGIG (reference sequence). The CDR3 region has the DNA TGTGCCTGGGCGGCAGGGCCCTCCTACGAGCAGTACTTC. Its translation is CAWAAGPSYEQYF.

The genes are TRBV30 and TRBJ1-6, with a possible D match to TRBD1 (5 bases). Per the germline V gene, CDR1 is GTSNPN and CDR2 is SVGIG (reference sequence). The CDR3 totals 15 residues. V was clipped by 4 bases and J by 8 bases, with 18 bases between them. CDR3 coding DNA: TGTGCCTGGACCGAGTCAGGGTTTCCGTATTCACCCCTCCACTTT. It encodes CAWTESGFPYSPLHF.

This clone was counted a few times. The chain recombines TRBV7-9 with TRBJ1-3; 9 bases map to TRBD1. V lost 3 bases to trimming and J lost 4 bases; unmatched junction nucleotides: 7. This CDR3 spans 16 amino acids. Germline V gene lookup returns CDR1 SEHNR and CDR2 FQNEAQ (reference sequence). CDR3 DNA sequence: TGTGCCAGCAGCTTGCCTTTGGACAGGGGAGGAAACACCATATATTTT. Protein sequence: CASSLPLDRGGNTIYF.

In its sample, this clone was seen a few times. The genes are TRBV3-1 (or the pseudogene TRBV3-2) and TRBJ2-2; TRBD2 aligns across 8 bases. The length of the CDR3 is 17 residues. V gave up 0 bases and J gave up 7 bases; unmatched junction bases: 10. Germline CDR1 LGHDT, CDR2 YNNKEL (reference sequence). CDR3 nucleotides: TGTGCCAGCAGCCAAGATAGGGGACTAGTTCAGGGCGGGGAGCTGTTTTTT. Translating it yields CASSQDRGLVQGGELFF.

The CDR3 DNA reads TGTGCCAGCAGCTTGCTAGCGGCTGACACAGATACGCAGTATTTT. Protein product: CASSLLAADTDTQYF. This chain links TRBV7-8 with TRBJ2-3; TRBD2 matches at 7 bases. Germline CDR1 is SGHVS and CDR2 is FQNEAQ. The CDR3 has 15 amino acids. V lost 3 bases to trimming and J lost 2 bases; unmatched junction nucleotides: 5.

The CDR3 nucleotides are TGTGCCAGCAGCAACGATCGGACCAACTATGGCTACACCTTC. Its translation: CASSNDRTNYGYTF. This chain links TRBV13 with TRBJ1-2; D is undetermined. The V and J ends lost 5 bases and 2 bases respectively, with 12 bases between them. CDR1 and CDR2 from the germline V gene are PRHDT and FYEKMQ (reference sequence). The CDR3 has 14 amino acids.

This chain links TRBV7-6 with TRBJ2-1, with D tentatively TRBD2 (5 bases). CDR1 and CDR2 from the germline V gene are SGHVS and FNYEAQ. V lost 1 base and J 3 bases, leaving 13 bases between the germline ends. The CDR3 runs to 16 residues. The CDR3 coding sequence is TGTGCCAGCAGCTTAGACGACGGAGGCGGCTACAATGAGCAGTTCTTC. It encodes CASSLDDGGGYNEQFF.

The chain uses TRBV5-1 and TRBJ2-7; the D is unclear. Germline V CDR1 and CDR2: SGHRS, YFSETQ. The CDR3 is 13 amino acids. Trimming shortened V by 4 bases and J by 2 bases, and 10 bases separated the two germline ends. The CDR3: CASSVDLPYEQYF. CDR3 in DNA: TGCGCCAGCAGCGTGGATCTCCCCTACGAGCAGTACTTC. The whole variable domain, remainder taken from reference TRBV5-1 and TRBJ2-7, is KAGVTQTPRYLIKTRGQQVTLSCSPISGHRSVSWYQQTPGQGLQFLFEYFSETQRNKGNFPGRFSGRQFSNSRSEMNVSTLELGDSALYLCASSVDLPYEQYFGPGTRLTVT.

The chain recombines TRBV19 with TRBJ1-2, with D possibly TRBD1 on 5 matching bases. The germline V gene has CDR1 LNHDA and CDR2 SQIVND (reference sequence). The CDR3 length is 12 residues. Trimming pared 3 bases from V and 8 bases from J, leaving 10 bases between. As DNA, the CDR3 is TGTGCCAGTAGTATCGGGGGAGGCGGCTACACCTTC. Residues: CASSIGGGGYTF.

The rearrangement joins TRBV2 to TRBJ2-7; a weak D match, TRBD1 (6 bases). Germline CDR1 and CDR2: SNHLY and FYNNEI. Deletions cut 7 bases from V and 3 bases from J, with 16 bases between. The CDR3 spans 14 residues. CDR3 protein: CASKGDPSYYEQYF. The CDR3 DNA follows: TGTGCCAGCAAGGGGGACCCCTCGTACTACGAGCAGTACTTC.

This clone was observed a single time. Here the CDR3 DNA reads TGTGCCAGTAGTCCCTCAGCGAGCCACAATCAGCCCCAGCATTTT. Its translation is CASSPSASHNQPQHF. The J gene is TRBJ1-5, the V gene TRBV19; the D is unclear. V dropped 5 bases and J dropped 3 bases, with 14 bases sitting between them. This CDR3 has 15 amino acids. Germline V gene sequence: CDR1 LNHDA, CDR2 SQIVND (reference sequence).

CDR3 in DNA: TGTGCCAGCAGCTCCGGAGAGGCAGCGGAAGCTTTCTTT. Protein product: CASSSGEAAEAFF. The chain carries TRBV13 and TRBJ1-1; D gene uncertain. V lost 4 bases and J 8 bases, leaving 14 bases between the germline ends. In germline, CDR1 is PRHDT, CDR2 FYEKMQ (reference sequence). This CDR3 comprises 13 residues.

V is TRBV27 and J is TRBJ2-1; TRBD2 matches 7 bases. The germline V gene has CDR1 MNHEY and CDR2 SMNVEV (reference sequence). The ends lost 8 bases at V and 6 bases at J; junction bases unmatched: 13. This CDR3 comprises 15 residues. The CDR3 DNA follows: TGTGCCAGCTCCCCCCTTGCGGGAGATTTCAATGAGCAGTTCTTC. As protein: CASSPLAGDFNEQFF.

The chain is built from TRBV3-1 (or the pseudogene TRBV3-2) and TRBJ1-5, with D possibly matching TRBD1 (5 bases). The CDR3 length is 13 residues. V was pared by 5 bases and J by 9 bases, with 14 bases between. Germline assignment: CDR1 LGHDT and CDR2 YNNKEL (reference sequence). The CDR3 is CASSAGGSGPQHF. CDR3 DNA: TGTGCCAGCAGCGCGGGGGGGTCTGGGCCCCAGCATTTT.

The chain uses TRBV19 and TRBJ2-1, with 9 bases matching TRBD1. The CDR3 covers 16 residues. CDR1 LNHDA and CDR2 SQIVND come from the germline V gene (reference sequence). Losses at the gene ends were 5 bases for V and 1 base for J; bases not matched to a gene: 6. This CDR3 reads CASSAIDRGSYNEQFF. CDR3 in DNA: TGTGCCAGTAGTGCAATAGACAGGGGGTCCTACAATGAGCAGTTCTTC.

The chain recombines TRBV29-1 with TRBJ2-7; tentative D call: TRBD1 (6 bases). The CDR3 contains 10 residues. Germline CDR1 SQVTM, CDR2 ANQGSEA. Between the trimmed V and J ends, which lost 7 bases and 5 bases, there was a span of 9 bases. CDR3 amino acids: CSAKGDEQYF. The CDR3 DNA follows: TGCAGCGCAAAGGGGGACGAGCAGTACTTC.

The chain joins TRBV7-9 to TRBJ2-7; the match to TRBD1 covers 7 bases. Germline V gene lookup returns CDR1 SEHNR and CDR2 FQNEAQ (reference sequence). CDR3 length equals 13 residues. V trimming: 5 bases; J trimming: 1 base; junction bases outside the gene matches: 2. CDR3 region: CASSGDSSYEQYF. CDR3 coding DNA: TGTGCCAGCAGCGGGGACAGTTCCTACGAGCAGTACTTC.

This chain uses TRBV4-1 with TRBJ1-1; D uncertain. Trimming left V 4 bases short and J 1 base short, with 10 bases between. The CDR3 runs 14 residues. Germline lookup yields CDR1 MGHRA and CDR2 YSYEKL. The CDR3 here is CASSLVRGNTEAFF. The CDR3 DNA is TGCGCCAGCAGCCTAGTTCGGGGGAACACTGAAGCTTTCTTT.

The chain is built from TRBV12-3 or TRBV12-4 and TRBJ2-1; D unresolved. This CDR3 region has 13 residues. Deletions cut 5 bases from V and 4 bases from J, with 9 bases between. CDR3 DNA sequence: TGTGCCAGCAGTCCCGGGCCTTACAATGAGCAGTTCTTC. It codes for CASSPGPYNEQFF.

This clone appeared a few times. The rearrangement joins TRBV11-3 to TRBJ2-7, with D uncertain. CDR1 and CDR2 from the germline V gene are SGHNT and YENEEA. This CDR3 is built from 12 residues. Trimming took 4 bases from V and 3 from J, leaving 7 bases between them. The CDR3 protein is CASSSSYYEQYF. The DNA of the CDR3 is TGTGCCAGCAGCTCCTCTTACTACGAGCAGTACTTC.